This T cell receptor beta chain was identified in a study of monozygotic twins with inflammatory bowel disease. Per germline, CDR1 SGHDT and CDR2 YYEEEE. The CDR3 is 14 amino acids. TCRdb reprocessed the 5' RACE reads; each CDR3 protein has one entry and no DNA is given. The listing records roughly 140,000 distinct CDR3 sequences. Sequencing was done on a sample of blood. The source of this sequence is a human donor with ulcerative colitis or Crohn's disease, or a healthy co-twin of an affected twin (not recorded which). The V call is TRBV5-6, the J call TRBJ1-5; TCRdb returns TRBD1, unconfirmable since there is no DNA. CDR3 sequence: CASQIQGDIQPQHF.